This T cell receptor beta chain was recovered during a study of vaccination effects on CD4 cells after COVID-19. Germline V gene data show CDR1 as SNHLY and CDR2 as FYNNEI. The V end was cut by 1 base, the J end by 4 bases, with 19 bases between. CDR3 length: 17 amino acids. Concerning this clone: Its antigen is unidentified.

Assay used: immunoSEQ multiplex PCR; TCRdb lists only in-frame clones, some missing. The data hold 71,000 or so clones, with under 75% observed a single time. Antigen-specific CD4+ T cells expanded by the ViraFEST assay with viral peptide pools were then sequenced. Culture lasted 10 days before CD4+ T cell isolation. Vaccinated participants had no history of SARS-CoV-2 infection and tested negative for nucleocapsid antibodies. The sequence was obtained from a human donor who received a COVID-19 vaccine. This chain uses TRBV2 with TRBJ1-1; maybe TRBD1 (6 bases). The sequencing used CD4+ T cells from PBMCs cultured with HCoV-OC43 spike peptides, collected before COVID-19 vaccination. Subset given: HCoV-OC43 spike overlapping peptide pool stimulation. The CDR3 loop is CASSEGGGGGSFTEAFF. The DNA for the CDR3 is TGTGCCAGCAGTGAAGGGGGCGGAGGGGGGAGCTTCACTGAAGCTTTCTTT.